This TCR beta chain was found in a study of blood T cell repertoires in COVID-19. Study summary: T cells, B-cell-depleted T cells, or PBMCs supplied cDNA or gDNA.

The CDR3 is made up of 15 amino acids. V lost 0 bases, J lost 1 base, and 8 bases lay in between. Germline-derived CDR1 and CDR2 are SGDLS and YYNGEE. Assay used: immunoSEQ multiplex PCR; TCRdb lists only in-frame clones, some missing. The table records hundreds of thousands of clones, 75% to 90% of them present only once. This clone showed up just a few times. Other DNA sequences in the sample encode the same CDR3. Recruitment covered under 25 US areas and drew participants whose ages spanned 18 to 89 years. Which cohort a participant joined came from the clinical history participants gave. V is TRBV9 and J is TRBJ1-5; a weak D match, TRBD1 (5 bases). The receptor comes from a man aged 25-40 years who had recovered from COVID-19. The specimen sequenced was PBMCs or T cells enriched from blood (not recorded which). The CDR3 sequence: CASSVGGASNQPQHF. DNA of the CDR3: TGTGCCAGCAGCGTAGGGGGCGCGAGCAATCAGCCCCAGCATTTT. Drawing the rest from reference TRBV9 and TRBJ1-5, the complete variable domain is DSGVTQTPKHLITATGQRVTLRCSPRSGDLSVYWYQQSLDQGLQFLIQYYNGEERAKGNILERFSAQQFPDLHSELNLSSLELGDSALYFCASSVGGASNQPQHFGDGTRLSIL.